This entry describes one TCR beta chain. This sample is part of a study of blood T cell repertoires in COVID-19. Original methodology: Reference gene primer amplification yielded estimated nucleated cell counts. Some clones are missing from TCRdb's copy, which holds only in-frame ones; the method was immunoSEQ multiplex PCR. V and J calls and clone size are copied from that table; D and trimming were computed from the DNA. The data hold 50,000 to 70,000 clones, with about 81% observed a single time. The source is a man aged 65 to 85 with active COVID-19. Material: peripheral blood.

The CDR3 loop reads CASSPLGGTEYGYTF. The CDR3 DNA sequence: TGTGCCAGCAGTCCCCTGGGGGGGACCGAGTATGGCTACACCTTC. The V gene is TRBV5-6, the J gene TRBJ1-2; the D gene is possibly TRBD1 (5 bases). Germline V gene sequence: CDR1 SGHDT, CDR2 YYEEEE. The ends were cut back, 5 bases at V and 5 bases at J, with 19 bases in the middle. The length of the CDR3 is 15 residues.